These 23 T cell receptor beta chains were all obtained from the same sample, sequenced in a study of T cells after yellow fever vaccination. TCRdb re-called the 5' RACE reads through MiXCR, storing one row per CDR3 protein. The sample records 550,000 to 750,000 distinct CDR3 sequences, 13% being singletons. Sequences were derived from PBMCs, sampled on the day of the yellow fever booster vaccination. The receptors derive from a man aged 30-40 years who received the YFV17D yellow fever vaccine.

The chain joins TRBV15 to TRBJ2-7; 8 nucleotides line up with TRBD2. Germline V gene data show CDR1 as LNHNV and CDR2 as YYDKDF (reference sequence). V lost 7 bases and J lost 5; bases outside the gene matches: 13. The CDR3 is made up of 15 amino acids. CDR3 DNA: TGTGCCACCAAGGCCGACGGGAGGGCCGTAAACGAGCAGTACTTC. This sequence encodes CATKADGRAVNEQYF. The variable domain in full, with the rest retrieved from reference TRBV15 and TRBJ2-7, is DAMVIQNPRYQVTQFGKPVTLSCSQTLNHNVMYWYQQKSSQAPKLLFHYYDKDFNNEADTPDNFQSRRPNTSFCFLDIRSPGLGDTAMYLCATKADGRAVNEQYFGPGTRLTVT.

This clonotype has only one observation. The rearrangement uses TRBV7-2 and TRBJ2-7; 11 bases align to TRBD2. V dropped 5 bases and J dropped 3; count of bases not matched to a gene: 12. The germline gives CDR1 SGHTA, CDR2 FQGNSA. This CDR3 has 17 residues. CDR3 amino acids: CASSPKTASGRHYEQYF. CDR3 DNA: TGTGCCAGCAGCCCTAAAACAGCTAGCGGGAGGCACTACGAGCAGTACTTC.

The chain carries TRBV6-5 and TRBJ2-2; the match to TRBD2 covers 13 bases. The CDR3 sequence is 16 residues long. Germline V lookup: CDR1 MNHEY, CDR2 SVGAGI. Trimming took 6 bases from V and 6 from J; bases not matched to a gene: 7. The chain's CDR3 is CASRQPGLAGAGELFF. The CDR3 nucleotides are TGTGCCAGCAGACAACCCGGACTAGCGGGAGCCGGGGAGCTGTTTTTT.

This clonotype was found a few times. CDR3 protein: CSARDRTGGLDTQYF. The CDR3 coding sequence is TGCAGTGCTAGAGATCGGACAGGGGGCTTGGATACGCAGTATTTT. The rearrangement links TRBV20-1 to TRBJ2-3; 11 nucleotides align to TRBD1. CDR1 is DFQATT, CDR2 SNEGSKA, per germline (reference sequence). The junction had 5 bases not matched to a gene; V was cut back by 0 bases and J by 6 bases. The CDR3 covers 15 residues.

The chain links TRBV15 to TRBJ2-5; D remains unclear. This CDR3 has 12 amino acids. Germline V gene sequence: CDR1 LNHNV, CDR2 YYDKDF (reference sequence). The ends were cut back, 1 base at V and 2 bases at J, with 2 bases in the middle. CDR3 nucleotides: TGTGCCACCAGCAGAGCACAAGAGACCCAGTACTTC. It yields the protein CATSRAQETQYF.

This clonotype showed up just a few times. The rearrangement uses TRBV3-1 and TRBJ2-3; D ambiguous. Germline CDR1 LGHDT, CDR2 YNNKEL (reference sequence). The CDR3 has 14 residues. The ends were cut back, 0 bases at V and 3 bases at J, with 7 bases in the middle. CDR3 nucleotide sequence: TGTGCCAGCAGCCAAGATCCTAGAACAGATACGCAGTATTTT. Its protein product is CASSQDPRTDTQYF.

J is TRBJ2-5 and V is TRBV12-3 or TRBV12-4; 7 nucleotides align to TRBD1. The CDR3 spans 13 residues. The J segment lost 7 bases and the V segment lost 0 bases, leaving 2 bases of the junction unmatched. This CDR3 is CASSLAGGMTQYF. CDR3 coding DNA: TGTGCCAGCAGTTTAGCAGGGGGCATGACCCAGTACTTC.

This clonotype has only a few counts. The CDR3 sequence is CSAGTSGSVDTQYF. CDR3 in DNA: TGCAGTGCTGGGACTAGCGGGAGTGTGGATACGCAGTATTTT. The chain uses TRBV20-1 and TRBJ2-3, with 14 bases aligning to TRBD2. Germline CDR1 and CDR2: DFQATT and SNEGSKA (reference sequence). The V and J ends lost 5 bases and 6 bases, in that order; junction bases with no gene match: 4. The CDR3 length is 14 residues.

This clonotype appeared many times. This chain links TRBV11-2 with TRBJ2-7; TRBD1 aligns across 7 bases. The CDR3 has 14 amino acids. The germline gives CDR1 SGHAT, CDR2 FQNNGV. Trimming took 5 bases from V and 2 from J; bases not matched to a gene: 6. In DNA form, the CDR3 reads TGTGCCAGCAGCAGTCCGGGACAGCCCTACGAGCAGTACTTC. Translated: CASSSPGQPYEQYF.

This clonotype was detected a few times. The chain is built from TRBV7-6 and TRBJ2-3; 7 bases fit TRBD1. Germline-derived CDR1 and CDR2 are SGHVS and FNYEAQ. The CDR3 extends over 13 amino acids. The junction had 5 bases not matched to a gene; V was cut back by 5 bases and J by 6 bases. CDR3 DNA sequence: TGTGCCAGCAGCAGAGGGGGCCGGGATACGCAGTATTTT. This gives the protein CASSRGGRDTQYF.

The rearrangement uses TRBV6-2 or TRBV6-3 and TRBJ2-7; 8 bases line up with TRBD1. The J segment lost 3 bases and the V segment lost 2 bases, leaving 15 bases of the junction unmatched. Looked up from germline, CDR1 is MNHEY and CDR2 is SVGEGT. CDR3 length: 18 residues. The CDR3 loop reads CASSYLTTQGVKIYEQYF. The CDR3 nucleotides are TGTGCCAGCAGTTACCTAACAACACAGGGGGTGAAGATCTACGAGCAGTACTTC.

This clonotype has more than one count but fewer than ten. This rearrangement joins TRBV6-1 to TRBJ2-7; perhaps TRBD1 as D (6 bases). The CDR3 sequence is 13 residues long. CDR1 and CDR2 from the germline V gene are MNHNS and SASEGT. V gave up 5 bases and J gave up 4 bases, with 12 bases separating them. The CDR3 loop is CASSRRGIYEQYF. For the CDR3, the DNA is TGTGCCAGCAGTCGTAGGGGGATTTACGAGCAGTACTTC.

This clonotype occurred a few times. The V call is TRBV10-3, the J call TRBJ2-1; TRBD2 is a possible D gene (6 bases). Germline V gives CDR1 ENHRY, CDR2 SYGVKD. The CDR3 extends over 18 amino acids. V was cut by 2 bases and J by 0 bases, with 17 bases left in between. The CDR3 coding sequence is TGTGCCATCAGTGAGGGGATAGTAGCGGACCTCTCCTACAATGAGCAGTTCTTC. It translates to CAISEGIVADLSYNEQFF.

There are a few counts of this clonotype. The chain has TRBV7-2 and TRBJ1-6; D unclear. In germline, CDR1 is SGHTA, CDR2 FQGNSA. The V gene lost 4 bases and the J gene lost 6 bases, with 7 bases spanning the gap. CDR3 size: 13 residues. The CDR3 nucleotides read TGTGCCAGCAGCTCCCGGACTAATTCACCCCTCCACTTT. This translates into CASSSRTNSPLHF.

V usage is TRBV12-3 or TRBV12-4 and J usage is TRBJ2-1; the D is unclear. The CDR3 runs to 11 residues. Trimming left V 2 bases short and J 10 bases short, with 6 bases between. The CDR3 DNA sequence: TGTGCCAGCAGTTTAATCAGCGAGCAGTTCTTC. It specifies CASSLISEQFF.

This clonotype turned up a few times. The chain recombines TRBV7-3 with TRBJ2-1, with 12 bases that match TRBD2. Unmatched junction bases numbered 12, after V lost 5 bases and J lost 7 bases. Looked up from germline, CDR1 is SGHTA and CDR2 is FQGTGA. The CDR3 length is 17 residues. Written as DNA, the CDR3 is TGTGCCAGCAGCCCTATGTCTAGCGGGGGGGGGAGGAATGAGCAGTTCTTC. It yields the protein CASSPMSSGGGRNEQFF.

CDR3 region: CASSLGRRSPDTQYF. DNA for the CDR3: TGTGCCAGCAGCCTGGGACGAAGAAGTCCAGATACGCAGTATTTT. The chain is built from TRBV7-2 and TRBJ2-3, with D perhaps assigned TRBD1 or TRBD2 (5 bases each). Germline V gives CDR1 SGHTA, CDR2 FQGNSA. The CDR3 is made up of 15 amino acids. Trimming stripped 5 bases from V and 4 bases from J, with 16 bases between.

This clonotype has more than one count but fewer than ten. The chain joins TRBV11-2 to TRBJ2-7; 7 nucleotides agree with TRBD1. Germline CDR1 reads SGHAT; CDR2 reads FQNNGV. The CDR3 runs to 15 residues. V shed 2 bases and J 2 bases; nucleotides not matched to a gene: 6. Here the CDR3 DNA reads TGTGCCAGCAGCTTACCTATCGGGACAGCCTACGAGCAGTACTTC. This sequence encodes CASSLPIGTAYEQYF.

This clonotype was seen only once. The chain recombines TRBV5-5 with TRBJ2-2; D not resolved. V was shortened by 4 bases and J by 7 bases, with 23 bases between the two germline ends. The germline CDR1 and CDR2 sequences are SGHKS and YYEKEE (reference sequence). The CDR3 contains 17 residues. The CDR3 bases are TGTGCCAGCAGCCGCCAAGTCTACGGCAGCTCGGACGGGGAGCTGTTTTTT. Protein product: CASSRQVYGSSDGELFF. Complete variable domain (other parts from reference TRBV5-5 and TRBJ2-2): DAGVTQSPTHLIKTRGQQVTLRCSPISGHKSVSWYQQVLGQGPQFIFQYYEKEERGRGNFPDRFSARQFPNYSSELNVNALLLGDSALYLCASSRQVYGSSDGELFFGEGSRLTVL.

The chain has TRBV24-1 and TRBJ2-3, with a possible D match to TRBD2 (6 bases). V was clipped by 4 bases and J by 4 bases, with 20 bases between them. CDR1 and CDR2 (germline): KGHDR, SFDVKD. There are 17 residues in the CDR3. As DNA, the CDR3 is TGTGCCACCAGTGACCCCCGACCCAGGGAGGAACCAGATACGCAGTATTTT. Encoded protein: CATSDPRPREEPDTQYF.

The V and J genes are TRBV4-1 and TRBJ2-2; 11 nucleotides match TRBD1. The germline V gene has CDR1 MGHRA and CDR2 YSYEKL. The CDR3 loop spans 15 amino acids. V gave up 4 bases and J gave up 7 bases; unmatched junction bases: 5. The CDR3 is CASSRTGGLSGELFF. The CDR3 DNA is TGCGCCAGCAGCCGGACAGGGGGCTTGAGCGGGGAGCTGTTTTTT.

This CDR3 reads CSVGFSGANVLTF. As DNA, the CDR3 is TGCAGCGTAGGGTTCTCTGGGGCCAACGTCCTGACTTTC. The J gene is TRBJ2-6, the V gene TRBV29-1; no definite D call. Germline V gene lookup returns CDR1 SQVTM and CDR2 ANQGSEA. Trimming cost V 6 bases and J 0 bases, with 6 bases left between them. The CDR3 is made up of 13 amino acids.

The chain couples TRBV20-1 to TRBJ2-2; weak D call: TRBD1 (5 bases). Germline CDR1 DFQATT, CDR2 SNEGSKA (reference sequence). The CDR3 is made up of 14 amino acids. Deletions cut 1 base from V and 1 base from J, with 7 bases between. CDR3 protein: CSARGQQNTGELFF. The CDR3 DNA follows: TGCAGTGCTAGAGGACAGCAGAACACCGGGGAGCTGTTTTTT.